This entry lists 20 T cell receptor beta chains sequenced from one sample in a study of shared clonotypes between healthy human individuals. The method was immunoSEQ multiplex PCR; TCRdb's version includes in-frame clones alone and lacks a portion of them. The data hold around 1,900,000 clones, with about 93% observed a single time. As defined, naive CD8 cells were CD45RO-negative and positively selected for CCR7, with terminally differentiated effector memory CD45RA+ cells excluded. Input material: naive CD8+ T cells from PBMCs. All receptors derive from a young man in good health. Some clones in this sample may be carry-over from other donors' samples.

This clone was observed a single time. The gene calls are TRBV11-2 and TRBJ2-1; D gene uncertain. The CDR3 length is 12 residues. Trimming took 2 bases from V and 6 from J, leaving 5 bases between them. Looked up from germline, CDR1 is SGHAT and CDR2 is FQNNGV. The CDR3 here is CASSLKGNEQFF. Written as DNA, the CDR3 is TGTGCCAGCAGCTTAAAGGGCAATGAGCAGTTCTTC. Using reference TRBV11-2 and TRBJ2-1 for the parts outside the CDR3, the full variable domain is EAGVAQSPRYKIIEKRQSVAFWCNPISGHATLYWYQQILGQGPKLLIQFQNNGVVDDSQLPKDRFSAERLKGVDSTLKIQPAKLEDSAVYLCASSLKGNEQFFGPGTRLTVL.

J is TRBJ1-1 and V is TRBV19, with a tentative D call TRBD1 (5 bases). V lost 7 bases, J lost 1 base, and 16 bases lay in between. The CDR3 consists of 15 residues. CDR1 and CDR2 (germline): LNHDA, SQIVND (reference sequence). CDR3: CASNHAGTWNTEAFF. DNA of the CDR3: TGTGCCAGTAACCACGCCGGGACTTGGAACACTGAAGCTTTCTTT.

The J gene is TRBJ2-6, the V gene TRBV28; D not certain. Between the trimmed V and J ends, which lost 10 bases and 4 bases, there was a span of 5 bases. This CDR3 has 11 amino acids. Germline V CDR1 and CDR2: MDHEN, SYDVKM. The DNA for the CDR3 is TGTGCCACCGAGGGGGCCAACGTCCTGACTTTC. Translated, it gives CATEGANVLTF.

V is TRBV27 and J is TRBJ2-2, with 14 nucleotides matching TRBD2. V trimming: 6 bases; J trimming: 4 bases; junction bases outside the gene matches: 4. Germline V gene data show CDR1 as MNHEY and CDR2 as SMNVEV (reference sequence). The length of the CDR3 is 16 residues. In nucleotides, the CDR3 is TGTGCCAGCAGACCCGGACTAGCGGGAGGCACCGGGGAGCTGTTTTTT. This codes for CASRPGLAGGTGELFF.

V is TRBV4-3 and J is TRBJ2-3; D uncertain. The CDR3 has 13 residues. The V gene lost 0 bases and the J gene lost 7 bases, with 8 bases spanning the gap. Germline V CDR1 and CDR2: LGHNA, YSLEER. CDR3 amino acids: CASSQDSKNTQYF. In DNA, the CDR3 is TGCGCCAGCAGCCAAGATAGTAAGAATACGCAGTATTTT.

The CDR3 region is CASRSLASSYNEQFF. CDR3 coding DNA: TGTGCCAGCAGGTCGCTAGCGAGCAGCTACAATGAGCAGTTCTTC. This chain uses TRBV28 with TRBJ2-1; tentatively, D is TRBD2 (6 bases). The CDR3 has 15 amino acids. V was clipped by 6 bases and J by 3 bases, with 15 bases between them. Germline-derived CDR1 and CDR2 are MDHEN and SYDVKM. Together with reference TRBV28 and TRBJ2-1, the CDR3 gives the full variable domain: DVKVTQSSRYLVKRTGEKVFLECVQDMDHENMFWYRQDPGLGLRLIYFSYDVKMKEKGDIPEGYSVSREKKERFSLILESASTNQTSMYLCASRSLASSYNEQFFGPGTRLTVL.

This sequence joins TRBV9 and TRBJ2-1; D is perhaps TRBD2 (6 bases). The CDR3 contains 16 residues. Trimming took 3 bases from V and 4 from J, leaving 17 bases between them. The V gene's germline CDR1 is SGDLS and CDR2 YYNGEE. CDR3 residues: CASSARETRAYNEQFF. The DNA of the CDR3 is TGTGCCAGCAGCGCCAGAGAGACTAGAGCGTACAATGAGCAGTTCTTC.

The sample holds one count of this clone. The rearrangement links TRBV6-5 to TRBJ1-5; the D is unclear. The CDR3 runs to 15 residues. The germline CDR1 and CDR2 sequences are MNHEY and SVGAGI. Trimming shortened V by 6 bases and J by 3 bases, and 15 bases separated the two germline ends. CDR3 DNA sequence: TGTGCCAGCAGCCCCTCGCGGGGTATCAATCAGCCCCAGCATTTT. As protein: CASSPSRGINQPQHF.

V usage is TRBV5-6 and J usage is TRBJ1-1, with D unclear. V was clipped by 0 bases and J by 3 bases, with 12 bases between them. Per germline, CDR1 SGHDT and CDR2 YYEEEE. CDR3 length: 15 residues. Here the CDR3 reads CASSLAGVADTEAFF. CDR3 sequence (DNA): TGTGCCAGCAGCTTGGCCGGGGTTGCGGACACTGAAGCTTTCTTT.

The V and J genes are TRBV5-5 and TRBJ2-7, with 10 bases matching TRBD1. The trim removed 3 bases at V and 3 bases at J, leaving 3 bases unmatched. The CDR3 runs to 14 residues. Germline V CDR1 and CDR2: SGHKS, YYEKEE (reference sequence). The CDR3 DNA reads TGTGCCAGCAGCTCCCGGGACAGGGGCTACGAGCAGTACTTC. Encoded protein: CASSSRDRGYEQYF.

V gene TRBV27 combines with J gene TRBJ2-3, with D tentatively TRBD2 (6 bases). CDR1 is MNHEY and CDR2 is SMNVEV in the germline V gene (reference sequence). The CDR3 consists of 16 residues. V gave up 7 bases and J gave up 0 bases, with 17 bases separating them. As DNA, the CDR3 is TGTGCCAGCATATATGAGGAGGGAGAAAGCACAGATACGCAGTATTTT. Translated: CASIYEEGESTDTQYF.

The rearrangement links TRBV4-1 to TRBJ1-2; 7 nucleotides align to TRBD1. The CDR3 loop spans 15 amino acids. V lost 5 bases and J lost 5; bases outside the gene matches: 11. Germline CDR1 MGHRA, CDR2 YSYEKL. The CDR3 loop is CASSSPPAGGYGYTF. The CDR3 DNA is TGCGCCAGCAGCTCTCCCCCAGCAGGGGGGTATGGCTACACCTTC.

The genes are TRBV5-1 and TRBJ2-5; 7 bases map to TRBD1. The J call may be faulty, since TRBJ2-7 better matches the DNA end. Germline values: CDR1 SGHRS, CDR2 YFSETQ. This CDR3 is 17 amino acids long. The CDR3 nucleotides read TGCGCCAGCAGCTGGGGAAGGTTGACAGGGAGCTCCTACGAGCAGTACTTC. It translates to CASSWGRLTGSSYEQYF.

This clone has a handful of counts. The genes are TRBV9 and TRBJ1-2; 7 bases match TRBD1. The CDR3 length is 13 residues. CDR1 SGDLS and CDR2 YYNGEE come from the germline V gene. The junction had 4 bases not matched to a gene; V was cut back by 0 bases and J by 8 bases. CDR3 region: CASSVGDSQGYTF. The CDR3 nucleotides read TGTGCCAGCAGCGTAGGGGACAGCCAGGGCTACACCTTC. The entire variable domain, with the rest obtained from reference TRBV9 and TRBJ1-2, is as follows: DSGVTQTPKHLITATGQRVTLRCSPRSGDLSVYWYQQSLDQGLQFLIQYYNGEERAKGNILERFSAQQFPDLHSELNLSSLELGDSALYFCASSVGDSQGYTFGSGTRLTVV.

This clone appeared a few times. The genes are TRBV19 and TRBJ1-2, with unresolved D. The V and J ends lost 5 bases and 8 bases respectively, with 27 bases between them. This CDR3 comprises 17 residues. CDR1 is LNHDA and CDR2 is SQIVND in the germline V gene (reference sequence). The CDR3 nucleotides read TGTGCCAGTAGTCCGCGACCGGGAGATCTCCCATATGAGGGCTACACCTTC. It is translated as CASSPRPGDLPYEGYTF.

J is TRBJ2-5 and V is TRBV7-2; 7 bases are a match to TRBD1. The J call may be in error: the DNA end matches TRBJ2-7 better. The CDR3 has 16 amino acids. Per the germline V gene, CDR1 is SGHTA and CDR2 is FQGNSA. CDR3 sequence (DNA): TGTGCCAGCAGCTTAGTGAGGCAGGGGGAAACCTACGAGCAGTACTTC. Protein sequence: CASSLVRQGETYEQYF.

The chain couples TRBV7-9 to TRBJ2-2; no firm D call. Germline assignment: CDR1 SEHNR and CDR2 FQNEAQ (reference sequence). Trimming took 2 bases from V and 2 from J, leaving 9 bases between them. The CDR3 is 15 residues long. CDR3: CASSLMGPNTGELFF. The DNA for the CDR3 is TGTGCCAGCAGCTTAATGGGCCCTAACACCGGGGAGCTGTTTTTT.

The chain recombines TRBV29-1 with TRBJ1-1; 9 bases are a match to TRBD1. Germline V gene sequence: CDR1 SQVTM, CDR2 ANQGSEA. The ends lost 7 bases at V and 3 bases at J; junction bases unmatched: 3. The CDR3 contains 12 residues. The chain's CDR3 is CSGQGDYTEAFF. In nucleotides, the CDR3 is TGCAGCGGACAGGGGGATTACACTGAAGCTTTCTTT.

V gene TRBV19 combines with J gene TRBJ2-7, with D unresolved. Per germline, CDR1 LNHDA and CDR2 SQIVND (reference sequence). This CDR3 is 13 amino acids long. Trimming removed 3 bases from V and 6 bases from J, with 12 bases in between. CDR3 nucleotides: TGTGCCAGTAGTATCGTCCCTACATCCGAGCAGTACTTC. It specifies CASSIVPTSEQYF.

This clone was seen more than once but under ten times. This chain's CDR3 is CASSTARRDSNQPQHF. DNA for the CDR3: TGCGCCAGCAGTACCGCCCGGAGGGATAGCAATCAGCCCCAGCATTTT. The chain has TRBV10-2 and TRBJ1-5; D ambiguous. Germline V gene data show CDR1 as WSHSY and CDR2 as SAAADI. This CDR3 has 16 amino acids. The ends were cut back, 5 bases at V and 0 bases at J, with 14 bases in the middle.